This TCR beta chain was profiled in a study of sequential checkpoint blockade in melanoma (dated by TCRdb to about 2019). For the study in its entirety: Patients were randomized 1:1 to first-line nivolumab followed by ipilimumab (arm A) or ipilimumab followed by nivolumab (arm B). Maintenance nivolumab came after each of the two trial sequences.

The treatment or condition label, as the study defines it: randomized to nivolumab then ipilimumab (arm A) or the reverse (arm B). Prior DNA-damaging chemotherapy had not been received by any trial patient. Thawed PBMCs were sorted on a FACS Aria II flow cytometer to isolate live CD3+CD8+ cells negative for CD19 and CD56. Samples came from patients with melanoma in CheckMate 064, a randomized, open-label phase II trial of sequential checkpoint blockade. Leukapheresis was used to collect peripheral blood mononuclear cells, which were then purified with Ficoll-Paque and frozen in human serum with roughly 10% DMSO. Purity of sorted blood CD3+CD8+ cells was verified at >95% immediately after sorting, followed by DNA extraction. As for this clone: Its antigen remains unidentified. Per-nucleotide qualities are absent, and no much larger clonotype sits a single base away.

Results and caveats for the whole study, not just this receptor: The response-prediction model combining TCR metrics and mutation burden needs validation in larger, independent patient cohorts.

TCRbeta CDR3 regions were immunosequenced from genomic DNA with the immunoSEQ Assay. Before high-throughput sequencing, the genomic DNA was amplified using bias-controlled multiplex PCR. The study's own analysis went as follows. To quantify the absolute abundance of each unique TCRbeta CDR3 region, the sequences were collapsed and filtered. Clonality, defined as 1 minus Pielou's evenness, was calculated using only productive rearrangements. A previously published method was used to identify clones whose frequencies were significantly greater in on-treatment samples than in baseline samples. Sourced from immuneACCESS, this table was stored by TCRdb with only in-frame sequences that have V and J called. A share of the clones is absent; for the studies checked, an unresolved V gene accounts for under half, and the remainder has no known explanation. The V and J calls and clone size come from that table; D and trimming were worked out from the DNA. Counted in this sample were 25,000 to 30,000 clones; approximately 86% of them appeared once. In total, the top ten clones hold approximately 16% of the sample.

CDR1 and CDR2, per the germline V gene, are SGHVS and FNYEAQ. The germline ends are 11 bases apart after V is trimmed by 5 bases and J by 8 bases. The CDR3 measures 12 amino acids from cysteine to phenylalanine. Only the CDR3 part of the read is kept: 36 bases, read in frame from the first base. Here the sequenced sample was CD8+ T cells sorted from blood (inferred from file names), taken from a patient given nivolumab and ipilimumab in sequence. The rearranged chain carries TRBV7-6 and TRBJ2-3, with TRBD1 perhaps the D gene, on 6 matching bases. The TCR comes from a human donor with melanoma. The CDR3 region has the sequence CASSLVQGTQYF. The bases read TGTGCCAGCAGCCTAGTACAGGGTACGCAGTATTTT.